This TCR beta chain was sequenced for a study of regulatory T cells in long-lasting Graves disease. Study overall: Patients newly diagnosed with Graves' had been on antithyroid drugs for under 3 months.

Germline CDR1 MNHEY, CDR2 SMNVEV (reference sequence). The CDR3 is 16 amino acids. Arm-PCR of CDR3 regions and iRepertoire HTBI primers were used to build TCR beta libraries. Via MiXCR, TCRdb re-called the multiplex PCR reads, giving one row per CDR3 protein. The sample lists a few hundred thousand distinct CDR3 sequences; around 18% were seen once. Concerning this clonotype: Germline is not matched at one junction end, which may reflect a read error.

The time point: newly diagnosed GD, antithyroid drugs for less than 3 months. Extracted PBMC RNA gave rise to the TCR library. These sequences were also reported in another study, on T cells in Graves' hyperthyroidism and ophthalmopathy.

Sequencing used peripheral blood mononuclear cells (PBMCs), obtained at new diagnosis, from a patient treated with antithyroid drugs. The TCR originated in a woman aged 25-40 years with Graves disease. The chain employs TRBV27 and TRBJ1-3; no firm D call. For the CDR3, the DNA is TGTGCCAGCAGTTTACGGGCAGGCCTCTCTGAAAACACCATATATTTT. This translates into CASSLRAGLSENTIYF.